This TCR beta chain was retrieved from a study of vaccination effects on CD4 cells after COVID-19. Study-level information: The vaccine given was either BNT162b2 or mRNA-1273, in two doses. Study-level results: Healthy vaccine recipients' vaccine-induced clones were almost all SARS-CoV-2 mono-reactive. Whether induced by infection or by vaccine, clones showed marked clonal contraction late after vaccination.

V lost 9 bases to trimming and J lost 2 bases, with 8 bases between them. The CDR3 is made up of 12 amino acids. This clone was observed once. Its target is unknown. Expansion of antigen-specific CD4+ T cells with viral peptide pools was carried out by the ViraFEST assay before sequencing. Culturing for about ten days preceded CD4+ T cell isolation. Vaccinated recipients, who were negative for nucleocapsid antibodies, had no history of SARS-CoV-2 infection. IL-2 at about 10 IU/ml and peptides at about 9.2 ug/ml were added to cultured PBMC, fewer than 2.5 million per well. TCRdb keeps only in-frame clones here, not all; method: immunoSEQ multiplex PCR. The sample lists 55,000 to 80,000 clones, around 72% occurring once.

The TCR sequence derives from a human donor who received a COVID-19 vaccine. The chain has TRBV12-3 or TRBV12-4 and TRBJ1-3; possibly TRBD1 for D (6 bases). The starting material was CD4+ T cells from PBMCs cultured with HCoV-OC43 spike peptides, obtained before COVID-19 vaccination. The sample's subset: HCoV-OC43 spike overlapping peptide pool stimulation. The CDR3 DNA reads as TGTGCCAGGGGGGCGGCTGGAAACACCATATATTTT. Protein sequence: CARGAAGNTIYF.